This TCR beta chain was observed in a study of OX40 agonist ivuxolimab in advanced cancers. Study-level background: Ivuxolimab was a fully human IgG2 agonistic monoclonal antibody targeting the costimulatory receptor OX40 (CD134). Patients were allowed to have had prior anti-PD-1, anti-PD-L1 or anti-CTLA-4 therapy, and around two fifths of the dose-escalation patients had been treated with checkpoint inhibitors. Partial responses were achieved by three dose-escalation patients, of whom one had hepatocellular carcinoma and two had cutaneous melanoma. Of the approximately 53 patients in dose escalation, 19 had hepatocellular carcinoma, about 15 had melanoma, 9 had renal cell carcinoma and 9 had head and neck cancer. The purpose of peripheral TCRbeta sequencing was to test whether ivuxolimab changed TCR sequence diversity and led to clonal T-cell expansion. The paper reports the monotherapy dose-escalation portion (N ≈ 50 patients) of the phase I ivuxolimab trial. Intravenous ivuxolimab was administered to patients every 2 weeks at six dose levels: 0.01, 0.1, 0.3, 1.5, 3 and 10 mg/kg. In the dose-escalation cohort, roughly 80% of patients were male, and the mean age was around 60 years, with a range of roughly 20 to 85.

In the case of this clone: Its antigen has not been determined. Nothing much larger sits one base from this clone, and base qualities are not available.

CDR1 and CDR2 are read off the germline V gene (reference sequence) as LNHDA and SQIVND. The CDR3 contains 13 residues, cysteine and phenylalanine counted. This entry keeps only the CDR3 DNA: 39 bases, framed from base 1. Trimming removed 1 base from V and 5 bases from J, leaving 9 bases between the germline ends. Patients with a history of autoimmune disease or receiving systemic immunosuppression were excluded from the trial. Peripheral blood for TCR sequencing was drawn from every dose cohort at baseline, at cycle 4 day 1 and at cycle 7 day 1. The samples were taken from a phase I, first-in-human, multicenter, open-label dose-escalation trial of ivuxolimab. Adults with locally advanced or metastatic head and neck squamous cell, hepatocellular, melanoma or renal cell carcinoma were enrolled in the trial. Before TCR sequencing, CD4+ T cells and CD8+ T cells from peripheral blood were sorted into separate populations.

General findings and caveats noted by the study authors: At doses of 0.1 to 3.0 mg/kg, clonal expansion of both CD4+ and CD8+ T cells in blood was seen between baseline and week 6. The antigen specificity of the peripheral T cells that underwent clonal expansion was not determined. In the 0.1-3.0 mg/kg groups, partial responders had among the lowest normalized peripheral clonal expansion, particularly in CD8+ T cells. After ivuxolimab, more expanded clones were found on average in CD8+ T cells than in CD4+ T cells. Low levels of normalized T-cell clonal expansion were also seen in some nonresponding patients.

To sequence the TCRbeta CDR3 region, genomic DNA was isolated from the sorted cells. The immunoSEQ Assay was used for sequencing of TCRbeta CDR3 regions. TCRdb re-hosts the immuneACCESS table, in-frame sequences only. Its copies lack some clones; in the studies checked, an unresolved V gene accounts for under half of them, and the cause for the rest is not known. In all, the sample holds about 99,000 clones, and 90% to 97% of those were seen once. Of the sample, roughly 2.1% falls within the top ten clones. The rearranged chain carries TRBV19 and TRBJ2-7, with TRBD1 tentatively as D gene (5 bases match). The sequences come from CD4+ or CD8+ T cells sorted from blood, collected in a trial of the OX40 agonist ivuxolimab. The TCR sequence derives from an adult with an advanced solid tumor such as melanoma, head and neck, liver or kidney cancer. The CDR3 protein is CASSIAGSDEQYF. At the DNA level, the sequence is TGTGCCAGTAGTATAGCAGGGTCCGACGAGCAGTACTTC. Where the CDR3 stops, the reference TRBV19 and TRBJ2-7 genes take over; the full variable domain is DGGITQSPKYLFRKEGQNVTLSCEQNLNHDAMYWYRQDPGQGLRLIYYSQIVNDFQKGDIAEGYSVSREKKESFPLTVTSAQKNPTAFYLCASSIAGSDEQYFGPGTRLTVT.